A selection of T cell receptor beta chains follows, all from one sample in a study of graft-versus-host responses after intestinal transplantation. Profiled with immunoSEQ multiplex PCR; TCRdb holds only in-frame clones, not every one. In the table there are 60,000 or so clones, about 90% of which are singletons. Material: PBMCs, obtained around 120 days after intestinal transplantation. The receptors derive from a human patient who received an intestinal transplant, so some T cells may come from the graft donor. The CDR3 runs from the conserved cysteine through the conserved F or W. The D gene is left open where the match is weak. Only part of the rows carry a size: once, few, many, or a class if the clone is expanded.

TRBJ2-2	TRBV5-6	.	.	TGTGCCAGCAGCTTGTGGGCAGGCGGGGAGCTGTTTTTT	CASSLWAGGELFF
TRBJ2-1	TRBV4-2	TRBD2	.	TGTGCCAGCAGCCAAGGGGGTAGCGGGATTGAGCAGTTCTTC	CASSQGGSGIEQFF
TRBJ2-2	TRBV10-2	.	.	TGCGCCAGCAGGTCCGGGACGGCGAACACCGGGGAGCTGTTTTTT	CASRSGTANTGELFF
TRBJ2-5	TRBV6-5	TRBD2	once	TGTGCCAGCAGTTACAGGACTAGCGGGAGAGGGGAGACCCAGTACTTC	CASSYRTSGRGETQYF
TRBJ2-2	TRBV5-1	.	.	TGCGCCAGCAGCTTGGCCGTGGGACTGGGCACCGGGGAGCTGTTTTTT	CASSLAVGLGTGELFF
TRBJ2-3	TRBV11-2	.	.	TGTGCCAGCAGCTTGGTCCGCGTCTCTAGCACAGATACGCAGTATTTT	CASSLVRVSSTDTQYF
TRBJ1-1	TRBV11-2	.	.	TGTGCCGGCAGCCTTGGGGTGGGGTTCCTTACCTTGAACACTGAAGCTTTCTTT	CAGSLGVGFLTLNTEAFF
TRBJ1-2	TRBV15	TRBD1	.	TGTGCCACCAGCCCCGCTGGGACAGACAACCTTTTTGACTATGGCTACACCTTC	CATSPAGTDNLFDYGYTF
TRBJ1-1	TRBV6-1	.	.	TGTGCCAGCAGCCTGACAGTCATGAACACTGAAGCTTTCTTT	CASSLTVMNTEAFF
TRBJ2-3	TRBV5-4	TRBD1	few	TGTGCCAGCAGCTTGGGGACAGGGGGCAGCTCCAGCACAGATACGCAGTATTTT	CASSLGTGGSSSTDTQYF
TRBJ2-3	TRBV25-1	TRBD2	.	TGTGCCAGCAGTGTGCTAGCGGGAGTCGATACGCAGTATTTT	CASSVLAGVDTQYF
TRBJ2-4	TRBV5-1	.	.	TGCGCCAGCAGCGACCACAGGGACCAAAAAAACATTCAGTACTTC	CASSDHRDQKNIQYF
TRBJ2-7	TRBV27	.	.	TGTGCCAGCAGGTTCGGCACACGGGGGGCTTACTCCTACGAGCAGTACTTC	CASRFGTRGAYSYEQYF
TRBJ2-4	TRBV5-4	.	.	TGTGCCAGCAGCCCCGGGACGGTCCTAGCCAAAAACATTCAGTACTTC	CASSPGTVLAKNIQYF
TRBJ1-3	TRBV4-2	.	.	TGTGCCAGCAGCCAAGTCCGGGGTGCGGGAAACACCATATATTTT	CASSQVRGAGNTIYF
TRBJ2-7	TRBV27	TRBD2	.	TGTGCCAGCAGCTGGACTAGCGCCAACTACGAGCAGTACTTC	CASSWTSANYEQYF
TRBJ1-6	TRBV7-9	.	.	TGTGCCAGCAGCACGACAGTTCTAAATTCACCCCTCCACTTT	CASSTTVLNSPLHF
TRBJ2-7	TRBV15	TRBD2	.	TGTGCCACCAGCAGAGATCGGAGCGGGGGGGCCTTCTCCTACGAGCAGTACTTC	CATSRDRSGGAFSYEQYF
TRBJ1-1	TRBV6-5	.	.	TGTGCCAGCAGTTACTCTCAGGGGAACACTGAAGCTTTCTTT	CASSYSQGNTEAFF
TRBJ1-2	TRBV28	.	.	TGTGCCAGCAGTTTAGACTATGGCTACACCTTC	CASSLDYGYTF
TRBJ2-7	TRBV27	TRBD2	.	TGTGCCAGCAGCCCGGGACTAGCGCCCTACGAGCAGTACTTC	CASSPGLAPYEQYF
TRBJ2-3	TRBV4-2	.	.	TGTGCCAGCAGCCATTCAGGGATAACAGATACGCAGTATTTT	CASSHSGITDTQYF
TRBJ2-6	TRBV9	.	.	TGTGCCAGCAGCCCCGTGAAGAAAACTGGGGCCAACGTCCTGACTTTC	CASSPVKKTGANVLTF
TRBJ2-1	TRBV5-1	.	.	TGCGCCAGCAGCTTGAGGGCAGGGAGTTACAATGAGCAGTTCTTC	CASSLRAGSYNEQFF
TRBJ1-5	TRBV9	.	.	TGTGCCAGCAGCGTATCAGGGCATAGCAATCAGCCCCAGCATTTT	CASSVSGHSNQPQHF
TRBJ1-1	TRBV28	.	.	TGTGCCAGCAGTTTAGGGACGGCCCTGAACACTGAAGCTTTCTTT	CASSLGTALNTEAFF
TRBJ2-7	TRBV29-1	TRBD1	.	TGCAGCGTTGTACAGGGGAGTAACGAGCAGTACTTC	CSVVQGSNEQYF
TRBJ1-5	TRBV27	.	.	TGTGCCAGCAAGGAGTCCGGGTCTGGTCAGCCCCAGCATTTT	CASKESGSGQPQHF
TRBJ2-7	TRBV4-1	.	.	TGCGCCAGCAGCCAAGATAGGACACCGGCCTACGAGCAGTACTTC	CASSQDRTPAYEQYF
TRBJ2-7	TRBV5-1	.	.	TGCGCCAGCAGCTGGACCGACAAGGGAAACTTCTACGAGCAGTACTTC	CASSWTDKGNFYEQYF
TRBJ2-7	TRBV5-6	TRBD1	.	TGTGCCAGCAGCCCCCTGGACCGACAGGGGGGTTACTACGAGCAGTACTTC	CASSPLDRQGGYYEQYF
TRBJ2-7	TRBV28	TRBD2	.	TGTGCCAGCAGTTGGACTAGTCTCCCCTCGATTCTCGAGCAGTACTTC	CASSWTSLPSILEQYF
TRBJ1-2	TRBV29-1	TRBD1	.	TGCAGCGTTGGCTACCGGGACAGGGGTTCATACTATGGCTACACCTTC	CSVGYRDRGSYYGYTF
TRBJ2-1	TRBV28	.	.	TGTGCCAGCAGTCCCAGAGTAGGGGGAGGGAATGAGCAGTTCTTC	CASSPRVGGGNEQFF
TRBJ1-5	TRBV27	.	.	TGTGCCAGCAGTTTATACGGGACATTTGATAGCAATCAGCCCCAGCATTTT	CASSLYGTFDSNQPQHF
TRBJ1-3	TRBV9	.	once	TGTGCCAGCAGCACCCCATTCATCAGGTTCTGTTCTGGAAACACCATATATTTT	CASSTPFIRFCSGNTIYF
TRBJ2-1	TRBV6-6	.	.	TGTGCCAGCAGTTACTCCATCGGGTCCGACACGGGTGAGCAGTTCTTC	CASSYSIGSDTGEQFF
TRBJ2-7	TRBV4-1	.	.	TGCGCCAGCAGCCAAGACAGGGGTTACGAGCAGTACTTC	CASSQDRGYEQYF
TRBJ2-2	TRBV2	.	once	TGTGCCAGCAGTGACAGGGACACCGGGGAGCTGTTTTTT	CASSDRDTGELFF
TRBJ2-7	TRBV5-1	.	.	TGCGCCAGTACCCGTCCGGAGTCCTACGAGCAGTACTTC	CASTRPESYEQYF
TRBJ2-2	TRBV29-1	.	.	TGCAGCGTTGCCCCTAGCACCGCGAGCACCGGGGAGCTGTTTTTT	CSVAPSTASTGELFF
TRBJ2-1	TRBV7-9	.	.	TGTGCCAGCAGCTTCGGGGGCATAGCGTCGAGGTACAATGAGCAGTTCTTC	CASSFGGIASRYNEQFF
TRBJ2-3	TRBV4-1	.	.	TGCGCCAGCAGCCCCAAGCAGGGGAGCGGAGATACGCAGTATTTT	CASSPKQGSGDTQYF
TRBJ2-5	TRBV7-2	TRBD2	.	TGTGCCAGCAGCTCAGCGGGGGGGGCTGGGACCCAGTACTTC	CASSSAGGAGTQYF
TRBJ2-7	TRBV2	.	.	TGTGCCAGCAGTAACTACTACGAGCAGTACTTC	CASSNYYEQYF
TRBJ1-5	TRBV28	TRBD1	.	TGTGCCAGCAGTTTATGGGGACAGGTTAATCAGCCCCAGCATTTT	CASSLWGQVNQPQHF
TRBJ1-6	TRBV7-2	TRBD1	.	TGTGCCAGCAGCTTCGACAGGGCTTCACCCCTCCACTTT	CASSFDRASPLHF
TRBJ2-7	TRBV6-5	.	.	TGTGCCAGCTGGGGACTTGCCTCAGCCTACGAGCAGTACTTC	CASWGLASAYEQYF
TRBJ2-3	TRBV19	TRBD2	.	TGTGCCAGTAGTATAGGAGCGGGGAACACAGATACGCAGTATTTT	CASSIGAGNTDTQYF
TRBJ1-1	TRBV5-1	TRBD1	.	TGCGCCAGCAGCCTGACAGGGGCGAGCACTGAAGCTTTCTTT	CASSLTGASTEAFF
TRBJ2-3	TRBV7-7	.	.	TGTGCCAGCAGCTTTTTCCCTGGTGATACGCAGTATTTT	CASSFFPGDTQYF
TRBJ2-3	TRBV28	TRBD2	few	TGTGCCGGATCCAGCGGGGGGGTGGATACGCAGTATTTT	CAGSSGGVDTQYF